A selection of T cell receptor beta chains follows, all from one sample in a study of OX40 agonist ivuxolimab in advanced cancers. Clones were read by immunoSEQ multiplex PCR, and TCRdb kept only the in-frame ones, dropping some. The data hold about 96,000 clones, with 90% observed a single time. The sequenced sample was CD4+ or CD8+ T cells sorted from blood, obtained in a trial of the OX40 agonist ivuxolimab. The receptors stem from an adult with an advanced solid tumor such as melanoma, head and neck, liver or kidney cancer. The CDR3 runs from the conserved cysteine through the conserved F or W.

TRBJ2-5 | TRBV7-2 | CASSSGTRQETQYF
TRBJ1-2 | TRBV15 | CATSRVGGRGLLYGYTF
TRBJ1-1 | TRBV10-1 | CASSESPGGHTEAFF
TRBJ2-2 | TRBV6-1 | CASSFGQGRTGELFF
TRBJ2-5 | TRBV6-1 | CASSSGGLGTQYF
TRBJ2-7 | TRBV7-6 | CASSLVARAEQYF
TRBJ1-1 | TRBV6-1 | CASSYPPKAFF
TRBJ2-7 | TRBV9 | CASSAISAGGGGEQYF
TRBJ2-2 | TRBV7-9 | CASLRGANTGELFF
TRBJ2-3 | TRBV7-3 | CASSSRGGRGDTQYF
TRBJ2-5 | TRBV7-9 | CASSPRGLVRETQYF
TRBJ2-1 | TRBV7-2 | CASSPGLAGLRQFF
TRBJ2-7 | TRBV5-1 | CASSPGHSIYEQYF
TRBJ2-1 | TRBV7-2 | CASSARQMNEQFF
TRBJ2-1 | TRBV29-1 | CSVSKRLADNEQFF
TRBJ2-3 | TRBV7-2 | CASSLVASQGADTQYF
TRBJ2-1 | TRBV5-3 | CARSFREENEQFF
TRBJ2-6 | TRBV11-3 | CASSFTVPGANVLTF
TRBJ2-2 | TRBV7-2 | CASSLLVFGRLNTGELFF
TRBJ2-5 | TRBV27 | CASSFLQGTQYF
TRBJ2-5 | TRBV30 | CAWSTGLATYQETQYF
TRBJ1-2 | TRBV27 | CASSPSSSNGYTF
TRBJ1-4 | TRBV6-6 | CASSLRDRAEKLFF
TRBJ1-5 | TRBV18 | CASSPGHGQPQHF
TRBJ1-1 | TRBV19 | CASGQLNTEAFF
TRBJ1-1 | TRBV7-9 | CASSLEPGAAFF
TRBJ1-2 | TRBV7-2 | CASSFGYSRGTGLGYTF
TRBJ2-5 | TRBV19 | CASSLIRGQETQYF
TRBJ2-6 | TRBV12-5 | CASGLVGGSGANVLTF
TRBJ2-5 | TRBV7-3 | CASSKNLEETQYF
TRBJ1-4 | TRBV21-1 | CASSKVHRAWEKLFF
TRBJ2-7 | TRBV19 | CASSIRGIPYEQYF
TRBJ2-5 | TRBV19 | CASREGGETQYF
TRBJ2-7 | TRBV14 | CASSQELGALAYEQYF
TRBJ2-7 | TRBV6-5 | CASSYSDRSYEQYF
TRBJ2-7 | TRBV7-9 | CASSLPPFYEQYF
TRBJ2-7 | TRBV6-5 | CANSTGSYEQYF
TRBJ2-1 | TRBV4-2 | CASSQDRGERSYNEQFF
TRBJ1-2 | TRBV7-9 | CASSPEQGRNGYTF
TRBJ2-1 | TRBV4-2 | CASGAGREPPYNEQFF
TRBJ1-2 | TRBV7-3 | CASSFGTEVGYTF
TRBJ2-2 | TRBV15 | CATSRTRGAGELFF
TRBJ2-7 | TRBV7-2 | CASSSNTGLGSYEQYF